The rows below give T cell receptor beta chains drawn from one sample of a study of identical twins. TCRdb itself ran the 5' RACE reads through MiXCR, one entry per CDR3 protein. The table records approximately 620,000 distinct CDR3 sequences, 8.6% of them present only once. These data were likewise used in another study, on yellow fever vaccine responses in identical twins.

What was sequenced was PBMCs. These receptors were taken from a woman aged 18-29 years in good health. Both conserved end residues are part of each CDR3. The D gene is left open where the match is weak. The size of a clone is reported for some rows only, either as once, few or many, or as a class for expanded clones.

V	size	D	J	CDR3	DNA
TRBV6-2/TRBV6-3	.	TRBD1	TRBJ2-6	CASSSSTYPGTGASGANDLTF	TGTGCCAGCAGCTCTTCTACTTACCCCGGGACAGGAGCCTCTGGGGCCAACGACCTGACTTTC
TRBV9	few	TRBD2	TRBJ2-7	CASSFGLDLGYEQYF	TGTGCCAGCAGCTTCGGACTAGATCTGGGCTACGAGCAGTACTTC
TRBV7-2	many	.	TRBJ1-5	CASSYRGGQPQHF	TGTGCCAGCAGCTATAGGGGGGGTCAGCCCCAGCATTTT
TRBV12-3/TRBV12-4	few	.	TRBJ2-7	CASSTGEGRDEQYF	TGTGCCAGCAGTACCGGCGAGGGGCGCGACGAGCAGTACTTC
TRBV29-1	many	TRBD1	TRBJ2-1	CSDSGTGYNEQFF	TGCAGCGATTCCGGGACAGGGTACAATGAGCAGTTCTTC
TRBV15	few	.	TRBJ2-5	CATSRGLGETQYF	TGTGCCACCAGCAGGGGGCTGGGGGAGACCCAGTACTTC
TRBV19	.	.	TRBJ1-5	CATIRQAGGPQHF	TGTGCCACTATCCGACAGGCTGGAGGGCCCCAGCATTTT
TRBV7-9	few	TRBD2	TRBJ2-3	CASSPGLAIADTQYF	TGTGCCAGCAGCCCCGGACTAGCCATCGCAGATACGCAGTATTTT
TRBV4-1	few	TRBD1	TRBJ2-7	CASGTGVGRDEQYF	TGCGCCAGCGGGACAGGGGTTGGTCGGGACGAGCAGTACTTC
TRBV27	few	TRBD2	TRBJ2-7	CASSSPSGGLYEQYF	TGTGCCAGCAGTTCACCTAGCGGGGGGCTCTACGAGCAGTACTTC
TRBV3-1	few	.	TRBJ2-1	CASRLASNEQFF	TGTGCCAGCCGTCTAGCGTCCAATGAGCAGTTCTTC
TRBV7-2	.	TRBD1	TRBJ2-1	CASSLRQGGEQFF	TGTGCCAGCAGCCTTCGACAGGGCGGTGAGCAGTTCTTC
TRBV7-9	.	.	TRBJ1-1	CASRRQNTEAFF	TGTGCCAGCAGGCGACAGAACACTGAAGCTTTCTTT
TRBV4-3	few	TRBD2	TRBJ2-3	CASSQAREGPRDTQYF	TGCGCCAGCAGCCAAGCGCGGGAGGGCCCGAGGGATACGCAGTATTTT
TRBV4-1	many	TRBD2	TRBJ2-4	CASSQDEGTSGLAKNIQYF	TGCGCCAGCAGCCAAGATGAGGGGACTAGCGGTCTAGCCAAAAACATTCAGTACTTC
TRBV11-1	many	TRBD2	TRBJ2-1	CASSFLTSGGPPIYNEQFF	TGTGCCAGCAGCTTTCTGACTAGCGGCGGACCCCCCATATACAATGAGCAGTTCTTC
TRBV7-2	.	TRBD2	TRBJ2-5	CASSLALILGTSVKQETQYF	TGTGCCAGCAGCTTAGCGCTAATCCTAGGGACTAGCGTAAAACAAGAGACCCAGTACTTC
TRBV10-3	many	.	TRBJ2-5	CAISENLAGFETQYF	TGTGCCATCAGTGAGAATCTAGCCGGGTTTGAGACCCAGTACTTC
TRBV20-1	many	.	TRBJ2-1	CSARRRDEQFF	TGCAGTGCTAGGAGGAGGGATGAGCAGTTCTTC
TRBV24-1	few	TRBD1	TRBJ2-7	CATSDPGQGLREQYF	TGTGCCACCAGTGACCCGGGACAGGGGCTCCGCGAGCAGTACTTC
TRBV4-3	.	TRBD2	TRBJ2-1	CASSPRTSGRADDEQFF	TGCGCCAGCAGCCCGAGGACTAGCGGGAGGGCCGACGATGAGCAGTTCTTC
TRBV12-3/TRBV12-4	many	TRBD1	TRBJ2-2	CASSALRGRGIPSNTGELFF	TGTGCCAGCAGTGCGCTGAGAGGCAGGGGGATTCCATCGAACACCGGGGAGCTGTTTTTT
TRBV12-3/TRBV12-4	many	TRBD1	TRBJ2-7	CASSPGQRLFSYEQYF	TGTGCCAGCAGTCCGGGACAGCGCCTATTCTCCTACGAGCAGTACTTC
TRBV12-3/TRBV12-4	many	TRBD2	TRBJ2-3	CASSPPRGVTDTQYF	TGTGCCAGCAGTCCTCCTCGGGGGGTGACAGATACGCAGTATTTT
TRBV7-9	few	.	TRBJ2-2	CASSPGNTGELFF	TGTGCCAGCAGCCCCGGAAACACCGGGGAGCTGTTTTTT
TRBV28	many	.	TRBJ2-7	CASRHRTDAAVSYEQYF	TGTGCCAGCCGACATCGGACAGACGCTGCTGTGTCATACGAGCAGTACTTC
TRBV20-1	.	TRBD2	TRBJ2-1	CSARDPRLAGGYNEQFF	TGCAGTGCTAGAGATCCCCGACTAGCGGGAGGGTACAATGAGCAGTTCTTC
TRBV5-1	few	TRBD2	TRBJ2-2	CASSLGLALSGELFF	TGCGCCAGCAGCTTAGGACTAGCCCTCTCCGGGGAGCTGTTTTTT
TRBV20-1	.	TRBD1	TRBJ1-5	CSALIGGQGNQPQHF	TGCAGTGCCTTAATAGGGGGCCAGGGCAATCAGCCCCAGCATTTT
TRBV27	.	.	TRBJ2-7	CASGARVTYEQYF	TGTGCCAGCGGGGCCAGGGTCACGTACGAGCAGTACTTC
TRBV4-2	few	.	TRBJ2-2	CASSQVEFRAGGGELFF	TGTGCCAGCAGCCAAGTGGAGTTTAGGGCCGGGGGCGGGGAGCTGTTTTTT
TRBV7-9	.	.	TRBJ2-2	CASSEPAGLNTGELFF	TGTGCCAGCAGCGAACCGGCAGGGCTGAACACCGGGGAGCTGTTTTTT
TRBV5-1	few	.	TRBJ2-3	CASSLRTGGAGDTQYF	TGCGCCAGCAGCTTGAGGACTGGGGGGGCCGGAGATACGCAGTATTTT
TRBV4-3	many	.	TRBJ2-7	CASSQVRDKSHEQYF	TGCGCCAGCAGCCAGGTCCGGGATAAGTCCCACGAGCAGTACTTC
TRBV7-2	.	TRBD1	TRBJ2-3	CASSKDRATQYF	TGTGCCAGCAGTAAGGACAGGGCTACGCAGTATTTT
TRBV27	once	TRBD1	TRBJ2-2	CASSTLDRGLAGELFF	TGTGCCAGCAGTACCCTCGACAGGGGGCTTGCCGGGGAGCTGTTTTTT
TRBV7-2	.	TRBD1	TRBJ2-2	CASSPGRTGGGGELFF	TGTGCCAGCAGCCCCGGGCGGACAGGGGGCGGCGGGGAGCTGTTTTTT
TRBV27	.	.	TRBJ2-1	CASSFRINEQFF	TGTGCCAGCAGTTTTAGAATTAATGAGCAGTTCTTC
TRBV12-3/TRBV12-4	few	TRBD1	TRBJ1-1	CASSFRQGWNTEAFF	TGTGCCAGCAGTTTCCGACAGGGGTGGAACACTGAAGCTTTCTTT
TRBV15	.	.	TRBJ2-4	CATSRDLGGIQYF	TGTGCCACCAGCAGAGATTTGGGTGGCATTCAGTACTTC
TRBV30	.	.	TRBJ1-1	CAWSGPAGTEAFF	TGTGCCTGGAGTGGACCTGCGGGTACTGAAGCTTTCTTT
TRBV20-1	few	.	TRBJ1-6	CSAERDNSPLHF	TGCAGTGCTGAAAGAGATAATTCACCCCTCCACTTT